This entry describes one TCR beta chain. This CDR3 contains 15 residues. The germline gives CDR1 SEHNR, CDR2 FQNEAQ (reference sequence). Trimming pared 0 bases from V and 6 bases from J, leaving 14 bases between. This sample is drawn from a study of technical replicates of blood from several donors. Measured with immunoSEQ multiplex PCR; TCRdb has only the in-frame clones, and not every one. Here the sample spans 90,000 to 100,000 clones, 90% to 96% being singletons. The sequenced material came from T cells isolated from PBMCs. This TCR came from a human donor in good health. The chain links TRBV7-9 to TRBJ1-1; D not resolved. CDR3 sequence (DNA): TGTGCCAGCAGCTTAGCGGAGGAAGGAATCCCTGAAGCTTTCTTT. Amino acid sequence: CASSLAEEGIPEAFF.